Presented here are 8 T cell receptor beta chains from one specimen sequenced in a study of blood T cell repertoires in COVID-19. The table came from immunoSEQ multiplex PCR; TCRdb's copy has only in-frame clones and leaves some out. The sample records 250,000 to 350,000 clones, approximately 89% being singletons. The sequencing input was peripheral blood. These receptors originate from a woman younger than 45 who had recovered from COVID-19.

The chain links TRBV7-6 to TRBJ2-3; TRBD2 matches at 13 bases. There are 18 residues in the CDR3. Germline CDR1 SGHVS, CDR2 FNYEAQ. With 4 bases clipped from V and 1 base from J, the junction kept 8 bases outside the gene matches. The CDR3 here is CASSSMTSGGRGTDTQYF. CDR3 nucleotide sequence: TGTGCCAGCAGCTCGATGACTAGCGGGGGGCGGGGCACAGATACGCAGTATTTT.

This clone was counted many times. The chain links TRBV28 to TRBJ1-4; D is perhaps TRBD1 (6 bases). The end of the DNA aligns better with TRBJ2-2, so the J call may be wrong. Per the germline V gene, CDR1 is MDHEN and CDR2 is SYDVKM. This CDR3 has 15 residues. The CDR3 spells CASKNQGFPQEELFF. The CDR3 bases are TGTGCCAGCAAAAATCAGGGGTTCCCCCAGGAGGAGCTGTTTTTT.

The chain links TRBV27 to TRBJ1-5; 7 bases are shared with TRBD1. The V and J ends lost 9 bases and 4 bases, in that order; junction bases with no gene match: 6. The germline gives CDR1 MNHEY, CDR2 SMNVEV (reference sequence). The CDR3 consists of 13 residues. The CDR3 coding sequence is TGTGCCAGTAGGACAGGAACTAATCAGCCCCAGCATTTT. It is translated as CASRTGTNQPQHF.

The CDR3: CASSQTSGGRSPSSYEQYF. CDR3 in DNA: TGTGCCAGCAGCCAGACTAGCGGGGGACGCAGCCCGAGCTCCTACGAGCAGTACTTC. The V and J genes are TRBV7-9 and TRBJ2-7, with 12 bases that match TRBD2. V lost 5 bases to trimming and J lost 0 bases; unmatched junction nucleotides: 14. The CDR3 spans 19 residues. CDR1 is SEHNR, CDR2 FQNEAQ, per germline (reference sequence).

This clone was counted between two and nine times. This chain joins TRBV19 and TRBJ1-1; 8 bases match TRBD1. After removal of 3 bases from V and 2 bases from J, the junction contained 8 bases not matched to a gene. CDR1 is LNHDA, CDR2 SQIVND, per germline (reference sequence). The CDR3 is 16 amino acids. DNA of the CDR3: TGTGCCAGTAGTATTAGATTTGGACAGGGAAACACTGAAGCTTTCTTT. It translates to CASSIRFGQGNTEAFF.

The rearrangement uses TRBV6-1 and TRBJ1-4; D is uncertain. This CDR3 spans 15 amino acids. V was shortened by 2 bases and J by 10 bases, with 17 bases between the two germline ends. Germline V CDR1 and CDR2: MNHNS, SASEGT. The CDR3: CASSELNTSFGKLFF. CDR3 sequence (DNA): TGTGCCAGCAGTGAATTGAACACCAGTTTTGGAAAACTGTTTTTT.

V is TRBV7-8 and J is TRBJ2-2; maybe TRBD1 (6 bases). Per the germline V gene, CDR1 is SGHVS and CDR2 is FQNEAQ. The CDR3 contains 15 residues. Between the trimmed V and J ends, which lost 5 bases and 0 bases, there was a span of 10 bases. CDR3 sequence reads: CASSQRQANTGELFF. CDR3 DNA: TGTGCCAGCAGCCAAAGACAGGCGAACACCGGGGAGCTGTTTTTT.

The J gene is TRBJ2-7, the V gene TRBV2; D uncertain. Trimming cost V 2 bases and J 3 bases, with 11 bases left between them. The CDR3 is 14 amino acids. Germline loops: CDR1 SNHLY, CDR2 FYNNEI. The CDR3 region has the DNA TGTGCCAGCAGTGAACAGAAACCCGACTACGAGCAGTACTTC. Its translation: CASSEQKPDYEQYF.